What follows are 23 T cell receptor beta chains derived from one specimen sequenced in a study of beta chain features in type 1 diabetes. cDNA synthesis used the whole RNA isolate, giving expressed TCRB sequences. Assay used: immunoSEQ multiplex PCR; TCRdb lists only in-frame clones, some missing. The profile shows more than 300,000 clones, over 9.5% of them singletons. Source material: naive CD4+ T cells from blood. Source of these receptors: a man aged 18 to 30 in good health.

This clone was seen a handful of times. The chain is built from TRBV29-1 and TRBJ2-7; the match to TRBD1 covers 7 bases. Germline V CDR1 and CDR2: SQVTM, ANQGSEA. Trimming took 2 bases from V and 0 from J; bases not matched to a gene: 7. There are 15 residues in the CDR3. The CDR3 nucleotides read TGCAGCGTTGAATTAGGCAGGGGGAGCTCCTACGAGCAGTACTTC. Amino acid sequence: CSVELGRGSSYEQYF.

This clone was detected a few times. Other nucleotide sequences in the sample specify the same CDR3. The chain has TRBV9 and TRBJ2-2, with D hard to call. V was trimmed by 4 bases and J by 5 bases, leaving 6 bases between them. Germline CDR1 reads SGDLS; CDR2 reads YYNGEE. CDR3 length: 12 residues. CDR3 sequence: CASSRVTGELFF. In DNA form, the CDR3 reads TGTGCCAGCAGCCGGGTGACCGGGGAGCTGTTTTTT.

The V and J genes are TRBV29-1 and TRBJ2-5; possible D gene TRBD2, 5 bases. The CDR3 loop spans 13 amino acids. V was cut by 6 bases and J by 2 bases, with 13 bases left in between. Germline CDR1 is SQVTM and CDR2 is ANQGSEA. CDR3 sequence reads: CSVIPRGQETQYF. CDR3 in DNA: TGCAGCGTGATACCCCGGGGACAAGAGACCCAGTACTTC.

This chain connects TRBV27 to TRBJ1-2; TRBD1 aligns across 10 bases. V trimming: 6 bases; J trimming: 3 bases; junction bases outside the gene matches: 7. CDR1 and CDR2 from the germline V gene are MNHEY and SMNVEV (reference sequence). The CDR3 is made up of 15 amino acids. In DNA, the CDR3 is TGTGCCAGCAGCCCAAGACAGGGGGCGGACTATGGCTACACCTTC. Its protein is CASSPRQGADYGYTF.

This clone was seen only a few times. J is TRBJ1-6 and V is TRBV6-5; no firm D call. Deletions cut 6 bases from V and 9 bases from J, with 12 bases between. The germline V gene has CDR1 MNHEY and CDR2 SVGAGI. This CDR3 spans 13 amino acids. CDR3 in DNA: TGTGCCAGCAGCCAAATACGGGGTTCACCCCTCCACTTT. Protein product: CASSQIRGSPLHF.

The CDR3 region has the DNA TGCGCCAGCAGTGCCGTAGCGGGGGGGCCGGGAGAGCAGTTCTTC. Its protein product is CASSAVAGGPGEQFF. The V gene is TRBV10-2, the J gene TRBJ2-1; 11 bases are shared with TRBD2. Trimming took 4 bases from V and 10 from J; bases not matched to a gene: 9. The CDR3 is 15 amino acids. The V gene's germline CDR1 is WSHSY and CDR2 SAAADI.

This clone was counted many times. The rearrangement links TRBV7-9 to TRBJ1-4; 8 bases agree with TRBD1. The germline V gene has CDR1 SEHNR and CDR2 FQNEAQ (reference sequence). The junction had 4 bases not matched to a gene; V was cut back by 3 bases and J by 7 bases. This CDR3 is built from 14 residues. CDR3 amino acids: CASSFGDRGEKLFF. CDR3 bases: TGTGCCAGCAGCTTTGGAGACAGGGGTGAAAAACTGTTTTTT.

This rearrangement joins TRBV6-5 to TRBJ1-2; 7 nucleotides align to TRBD1. With V trimmed by 5 bases and J by 7 bases, 10 bases remained unmatched. The CDR3 loop spans 14 amino acids. Germline V gene lookup returns CDR1 MNHEY and CDR2 SVGAGI. The CDR3 coding sequence is TGTGCCAGCAGTAACGCCGGGACAGCAGGTGGCTACACCTTC. Its translation is CASSNAGTAGGYTF.

The rearrangement uses TRBV21-1 and TRBJ1-2; TRBD1 is the table's D call and was not checked against the DNA. TRBV21-1 counts as a pseudogene. The CDR3 has 15 amino acids. Here the CDR3 DNA reads TGTGCCAGCAGCAAAACTACAGGCGGAAACTATGGCTACACCTTC. It translates to CASSKTTGGNYGYTF.

This clone was picked up a small number of times. This chain connects TRBV14 to TRBJ2-2; 7 positions agree with TRBD1. The germline gives CDR1 SGHDN, CDR2 FVKESK. The V and J ends lost 3 bases and 6 bases, in that order; junction bases with no gene match: 7. The CDR3 is 15 residues long. The CDR3 DNA sequence: TGTGCCAGCAGCCATTGGGACAGTGGGTCCGGGGAGCTGTTTTTT. It specifies CASSHWDSGSGELFF.

The chain uses TRBV30 and TRBJ2-1; 13 bases fit TRBD2. V was pared by 0 bases and J by 9 bases, with 5 bases of the junction left unmatched. The CDR3 runs 15 residues. Germline assignment: CDR1 GTSNPN and CDR2 SVGIG (reference sequence). The DNA of the CDR3 is TGTGCCTGGAGTGTAACTAGCGGGAGGGCCGGTGAGCAGTTCTTC. Amino acids: CAWSVTSGRAGEQFF.

The sample holds a few counts of this clone. This rearrangement joins TRBV6-4 to TRBJ1-4, with TRBD1 identical over 8 bases. From germline, CDR1 is MRHNA and CDR2 SNTAGT. The CDR3 runs to 18 residues. After removal of 0 bases from V and 8 bases from J, the junction contained 14 bases not matched to a gene. In DNA form, the CDR3 reads TGTGCCAGCAGTGACTCTAGGACAGGGTGTCTGCACCAAGAAAAACTGTTTTTT. It codes for CASSDSRTGCLHQEKLFF.

This clone was observed a handful of times. CDR3 nucleotides: TGCAGCGTTGGACAGACAAGCTCTGGGGCCAACGTCCTGACTTTC. It translates to CSVGQTSSGANVLTF. The chain joins TRBV29-1 to TRBJ2-6, with D possibly TRBD1 on 5 matching bases. Trimming left V 4 bases short and J 0 bases short, with 10 bases between. The CDR3 totals 15 residues. Germline-derived CDR1 and CDR2 are SQVTM and ANQGSEA.

This clone showed up just a few times. The CDR3 loop is CASSLSTGANTEAFF. CDR3 coding DNA: TGTGCCAGCAGCTTGTCCACAGGGGCGAACACTGAAGCTTTCTTT. V and J are TRBV5-6 and TRBJ1-1, with 7 bases identical to TRBD1. The CDR3 consists of 15 residues. CDR1 and CDR2 from the germline V gene are SGHDT and YYEEEE. The trim removed 1 base at V and 1 base at J, leaving 4 bases unmatched.

This clone was detected many times. The chain employs TRBV11-2 and TRBJ2-1; no clear D gene. Germline CDR1 and CDR2: SGHAT and FQNNGV. This CDR3 region has 11 residues. The V gene lost 5 bases and the J gene lost 4 bases, with 3 bases spanning the gap. Written as DNA, the CDR3 is TGTGCCAGCAGCGTATACAATGAGCAGTTCTTC. Residues: CASSVYNEQFF.

This clone occurred a few times. This chain links TRBV30 with TRBJ2-7, with D possibly being TRBD1 (6 bases). The CDR3 contains 13 residues. Per the germline V gene, CDR1 is GTSNPN and CDR2 is SVGIG (reference sequence). V was shortened by 0 bases and J by 2 bases, with 8 bases between the two germline ends. Written as DNA, the CDR3 is TGTGCCTGGAGTGTAGGACAGACCTACGAGCAGTACTTC. Encoded protein: CAWSVGQTYEQYF.

This chain connects TRBV7-3 to TRBJ2-2, with D perhaps TRBD1 (8 bases). Per germline, CDR1 SGHTA and CDR2 FQGTGA. The CDR3 covers 16 residues. Trimming pared 5 bases from V and 7 bases from J, leaving 20 bases between. CDR3 loop: CASSPRGLAANGELFF. CDR3 nucleotide sequence: TGTGCCAGCAGCCCCAGGGGGCTAGCGGCCAACGGGGAGCTGTTTTTT.

The genes are TRBV9 and TRBJ2-1; TRBD2 matches 7 bases. The CDR3 has 15 amino acids. V gave up 3 bases and J gave up 5 bases; unmatched junction bases: 8. Germline values: CDR1 SGDLS, CDR2 YYNGEE. The CDR3 sequence is CASSARDYLNNEQFF. DNA for the CDR3: TGTGCCAGCAGCGCCCGGGACTACTTAAACAATGAGCAGTTCTTC.

This chain joins TRBV4-1 and TRBJ2-6; a weak D match, TRBD1 (6 bases). Germline-derived CDR1 and CDR2 are MGHRA and YSYEKL. The CDR3 contains 18 residues. V dropped 5 bases and J dropped 0 bases, with 17 bases sitting between them. The CDR3: CASSGLTGVYSGANVLTF. The DNA for the CDR3 is TGCGCCAGCAGCGGCCTGACAGGCGTGTACTCTGGGGCCAACGTCCTGACTTTC.

In its sample, this clone was seen a few times. This chain connects TRBV5-1 to TRBJ2-3; D is perhaps TRBD2 (7 bases). Germline CDR1 is SGHRS and CDR2 is YFSETQ. This CDR3 is 16 amino acids long. Trimming stripped 0 bases from V and 0 bases from J, with 11 bases between. The CDR3 reads CASSLDAGASTDTQYF. The CDR3 DNA reads as TGCGCCAGCAGCTTGGATGCGGGGGCTAGCACAGATACGCAGTATTTT. Using reference TRBV5-1 and TRBJ2-3 for the parts outside the CDR3, the full variable domain is KAGVTQTPRYLIKTRGQQVTLSCSPISGHRSVSWYQQTPGQGLQFLFEYFSETQRNKGNFPGRFSGRQFSNSRSEMNVSTLELGDSALYLCASSLDAGASTDTQYFGPGTRLTVL.

The rearrangement links TRBV7-3 to TRBJ2-1, with 12 bases that match TRBD1. From germline, CDR1 is SGHTA and CDR2 FQGTGA. CDR3 length: 18 residues. Unmatched junction bases numbered 15, after V lost 0 bases and J lost 12 bases. The chain's CDR3 is CASSLTYASGTGGEGQFF. For the CDR3, the DNA is TGTGCCAGCAGCTTAACTTATGCCAGCGGGACAGGGGGCGAGGGGCAGTTCTTC.

This clone showed up just a few times. This chain joins TRBV7-2 and TRBJ2-3; 8 nucleotides line up with TRBD2. V dropped 4 bases and J dropped 0; count of bases not matched to a gene: 6. CDR3 length: 16 residues. CDR1 and CDR2 (germline): SGHTA, FQGNSA. In DNA, the CDR3 is TGTGCCAGCAGCTCCCCGACGGGAGGGAGCACAGATACGCAGTATTTT. Protein: CASSSPTGGSTDTQYF.

This chain connects TRBV7-2 to TRBJ2-5; 7 bases align to TRBD2. The trim removed 1 base at V and 3 bases at J, leaving 5 bases unmatched. Germline CDR1 and CDR2: SGHTA and FQGNSA. CDR3 length: 15 residues. The CDR3 bases are TGTGCCAGCAGCTTAGAAAGGCTAGCGGAAGAGACCCAGTACTTC. It is translated as CASSLERLAEETQYF.